One TCR beta chain is described in this entry. This specimen comes from a study of blood T cell repertoires in COVID-19. Whole-study context: Collection of acute and convalescent COVID-19 samples took place in the United States, Italy and Spain. Sample material is recorded as cDNA or gDNA derived from T cells, B-cell-depleted T cells, or PBMCs.

As processed by the authors: Reference gene primer amplification yielded estimated nucleated cell counts. Profiled with immunoSEQ multiplex PCR; TCRdb holds only in-frame clones, not every one. That table furnishes V, J and clone size, whereas the DNA furnished D and trimming. Among 110,000 or so clones, 85% were seen once, and the ten largest hold 3.9%. The V end lost 1 base, the J end lost 10 bases, and 8 bases lay between the germline ends. This CDR3 contains 12 residues. The source is a man aged 55 to 70 with acute or convalescent COVID-19. The sequenced sample was peripheral blood. The chain carries TRBV12-3 or TRBV12-4 and TRBJ1-5; D is uncertain. For the CDR3, the DNA is TGTGCCAGCAGTTTAGGCCTGCGTCCCCAGCATTTT. Translating it yields CASSLGLRPQHF.